The 7 T cell receptor beta chains below come from one sample, sequenced in a study of T cell clonality in common variable immunodeficiency. Regarding the study as a whole: Fewer deletions and N-nucleotide insertions were reportedly seen in common variable immunodeficiency TCR beta sequences.

The antigens for these receptors are not known. Profiled with immunoSEQ multiplex PCR; TCRdb holds only in-frame clones, not every one. The profile covers about 15,000 clones, none occurring a single time. The sample consisted of peripheral blood mononuclear cells. The receptor source for this set is a human donor with common variable immunodeficiency.

A word on this clone: With the read ending 3 residues before the CDR3 end, the germline J gene is used to fill in that end. This chain connects TRBV2 to TRBJ2-5; TRBD2 agrees at 11 bases. Germline V gene sequence: CDR1 SNHLY, CDR2 FYNNEI. V was clipped by 2 bases and J by 5 bases; unmatched bases: 13. This CDR3 is built from 18 residues. CDR3 sequence: CASSESRTSGHLWETQYF. The DNA read from the CDR3 is TGTGCCAGCAGTGAATCGCGGACTAGCGGGCATTTATGGGAGACC.

This clone has just a few counts. Sequencing ends 3 residues short of the CDR3 end; the germline J gene provides the rest. Within the sample, other DNA sequences also encode this same CDR3. The chain links TRBV7-9 to TRBJ1-2, with D possibly matching TRBD1 (5 bases). This CDR3 spans 15 amino acids. From germline, CDR1 is SEHNR and CDR2 FQNEAQ (reference sequence). Trimming removed 5 bases from V and 4 bases from J, with 17 bases in between. CDR3 residues: CASSTDRQGVYGYTF. CDR3 DNA, as far as it was read: TGTGCCAGCAGCACCGACAGACAAGGAGTCTATGGC. The whole variable domain, remainder taken from reference TRBV7-9 and TRBJ1-2, is DTGVSQNPRHKITKRGQNVTFRCDPISEHNRLYWYRQTLGQGPEFLTYFQNEAQLEKSRLLSDRFSAERPKGSFSTLEIQRTEQGDSAMYLCASSTDRQGVYGYTFGSGTRLTVV.

As regards this clone: The read terminates 3 residues ahead of where the CDR3 ends, so the germline J gene completes it. The V gene is TRBV2, the J gene TRBJ1-6; D perhaps matches TRBD1 (6 bases). CDR3 length equals 14 residues. CDR1 is SNHLY and CDR2 is FYNNEI in the germline V gene. Deletions cut 4 bases from V and 10 bases from J, with 14 bases between. CDR3 bases read: TGTGCCAGCAGTGGAGAAACAGGGCGATCACCC. Translation gives CASSGETGRSP. The whole CDR3 reads CASSGETGRSPLHF.

This clone was detected a few times. The read halts 3 residues ahead of the CDR3 end, with the missing end drawn from the germline J gene. The rearrangement joins TRBV29-1 to TRBJ2-3, with TRBD2 identical over 16 bases. CDR3 size: 19 residues. Germline assignment: CDR1 SQVTM and CDR2 ANQGSEA. V shed 2 bases and J 3 bases; nucleotides not matched to a gene: 11. The CDR3 DNA, read in part, is TGCAGCGTTGAACCGGGACTAGCGGGGGGGCTCGGTGCGACAGATACG. Its protein is CSVEPGLAGGLGATDT. The full CDR3 sequence reads CSVEPGLAGGLGATDTQYF.

This clone came up a few times. Coverage ceases 3 residues before the CDR3 finishes, and the germline J gene fills in the end. The chain recombines TRBV18 with TRBJ1-2; weak D call: TRBD1 (6 bases). V lost 1 base and J 2 bases, leaving 8 bases between the germline ends. In germline, CDR1 is KGHSH, CDR2 LQKENI. The CDR3 is 14 amino acids. This CDR3 is CASSPRDKNYGYTF. CDR3 DNA, as far as it was read: TGTGCCAGCTCACCACGGGACAAAAACTATGGC.

With regard to this clone: The CDR3 end lies 3 residues beyond the end of the read and is filled in from the germline J gene. The chain carries TRBV19 and TRBJ2-2; 9 nucleotides align to TRBD1. V was clipped by 4 bases and J by 5 bases; unmatched bases: 8. Germline CDR1 and CDR2: LNHDA and SQIVND (reference sequence). The CDR3 contains 16 residues. The CDR3 bases that were read are TGTGCCAGTAGTAGGGGGGGACAGGGTCTAACCGGGGAG. Protein: CASSRGGQGLTGE. The entire CDR3 is CASSRGGQGLTGELFF.

This clone showed up just a few times. The read finishes 3 residues shy of the CDR3 end, and the germline J gene is used to complete it. The V gene is TRBV20-1, the J gene TRBJ2-7, with D tentatively TRBD1 (5 bases). Germline assignment: CDR1 DFQATT and CDR2 SNEGSKA (reference sequence). The CDR3 extends over 14 amino acids. Trimming removed 5 bases from V and 0 bases from J, with 14 bases in between. The CDR3 DNA, read in part, is TGCAGTGCTGTGAAGGGGCAGAGCTCCTACGAG. This sequence encodes CSAVKGQSSYE. The full CDR3 sequence reads CSAVKGQSSYEQYF.